This is a list of T cell receptor beta chains from one sample in a study of a mutant IDH1 vaccine in newly diagnosed glioma. Antigen specificity for these receptors is unknown. Only in-frame clones appear in the TCRdb table, and some are missing; sequencing was by immunoSEQ multiplex PCR. The data contain around 31,000 clones, just under 80% of them singletons. The sequencing here drew on PBMCs, taken from a glioma patient whose treatment included an IDH1 peptide vaccine. These receptors originate from a man aged 30-40 years with glioma. CDR3s include the opening cysteine and the closing phenylalanine or tryptophan. D genes are given only for firm matches. Clone size is not always given. Where it is, it says once, few, many or a class for expanded clones.

v_gene	abundance	j_gene	d_gene	CDR3nt	CDR3aa
TRBV7-8	NA	TRBJ2-5	NA	TGTGCCAGCAGCTTAGTAACCCGGGTCCCCCAACAAGAGACCCAGTACTTC	CASSLVTRVPQQETQYF
TRBV2	NA	TRBJ2-5	NA	TGTGCCAGCAGAGACAGCACCCAGACCCAGTACTTC	CASRDSTQTQYF
TRBV7-8	few	TRBJ1-4	NA	TGTGCCAGCAGCTTGTCCAGAGATAATGAAAAACTGTTTTTT	CASSLSRDNEKLFF
TRBV29-1	once	TRBJ1-1	NA	TGCAGCGTAAGTTTATTCGGTGGGGCAGCGAACACTGAAGCTTTCTTT	CSVSLFGGAANTEAFF
TRBV5-1	NA	TRBJ1-1	NA	TGCGCCAGCAGCCCTGGGCACGATAACACTGAAGCTTTCTTT	CASSPGHDNTEAFF
TRBV6-5	once	TRBJ2-7	NA	TGTGCCAGCACCTACTACGAGCAGTACTTC	CASTYYEQYF
TRBV2	NA	TRBJ2-1	NA	TGTGCCAGCAGTGATCCTTCGCGGTCCGGGACGAGGAAGCAGTTCTTC	CASSDPSRSGTRKQFF
TRBV19	NA	TRBJ1-3	NA	TGTGCCAGTAGTAAACCCCCGGGACGCCTCTCTGGAAACACCATATATTTT	CASSKPPGRLSGNTIYF
TRBV5-1	NA	TRBJ2-7	NA	TGCGCCAGCAGCTTGGGTAGGGGCGGGAAGGCTTACGAGCAGTACTTC	CASSLGRGGKAYEQYF
TRBV6-1	NA	TRBJ1-2	NA	TGTGCCAGCAGTGAGGCCCCCACGGGCTACACCTTC	CASSEAPTGYTF
TRBV27	NA	TRBJ2-3	NA	TGTGCCAGCAGGGCCTGGACAGGCACAGATACGCAGTATTTT	CASRAWTGTDTQYF
TRBV6-1	NA	TRBJ2-7	NA	TGTGCCAGCCATAACTCCTACGTGGAGCAGTACTTC	CASHNSYVEQYF
TRBV6-6	NA	TRBJ1-4	TRBD1	TGTGCCAGCAGTCCGCTTGGGCAGGGGGGGGAACTGTTTTTT	CASSPLGQGGELFF
TRBV10-1	NA	TRBJ2-2	NA	TGCGCCACTCCGACAGCGAACACCGGGGAGCTGTTTTTT	CATPTANTGELFF
TRBV7-2	NA	TRBJ2-6	TRBD1	TGTGCCAGCAGAAGGGACAGGAGTGGGTCTGGGGCCAACGTCCTGACTTTC	CASRRDRSGSGANVLTF
TRBV5-1	NA	TRBJ1-2	NA	TGCGCCAGCAGTCCAAATTGGGACCTCCTGGCTAACTATGGCTACACCTTC	CASSPNWDLLANYGYTF
TRBV9	once	TRBJ2-6	NA	TGTGCCAGCAGCGTAGCAGGGGCCGGCTCTGGGGCCAACGTCCTGACTTTC	CASSVAGAGSGANVLTF
TRBV30	NA	TRBJ1-4	TRBD1	TGTGCCTGGAGTGTAGGGACAGGGGATGAAAAACTGTTTTTT	CAWSVGTGDEKLFF
TRBV9	NA	TRBJ1-3	NA	TGTGCCAGCAGCGCTGCCCCATGGGCGACTCGCTCTGGAAACACCATATATTTT	CASSAAPWATRSGNTIYF
TRBV6-6	NA	TRBJ1-4	NA	TGTGCCAGCAGTTACAGTGGTGAAAAACTGTTTTTT	CASSYSGEKLFF
TRBV30	NA	TRBJ2-3	NA	TGTGCCTGGAGTGAGGGGATTAGCACAGATACGCAGTATTTT	CAWSEGISTDTQYF
TRBV4-1	NA	TRBJ2-2	TRBD1	TGCGCCAGCAGCCGGACAGGGAACACCGGGGAGCTGTTTTTT	CASSRTGNTGELFF
TRBV28	NA	TRBJ1-3	TRBD1	TGTGCCAGCAGGTCCGGGACAGCCTCTGGAAACACCATATATTTT	CASRSGTASGNTIYF
TRBV29-1	NA	TRBJ2-1	TRBD2	TGCAGCGTTGATCTACTAGCGGGCCCCAATGAGCAGTTCTTC	CSVDLLAGPNEQFF
TRBV28	NA	TRBJ2-7	TRBD2	TGTGCCAGCAGCTTGGGGACTAGCGGGAGGGCCTACGAGCAGTACTTC	CASSLGTSGRAYEQYF
TRBV7-7	NA	TRBJ1-3	NA	TGTGCCAGCAGCTCCGGGACTGGAAACACCATATATTTT	CASSSGTGNTIYF
TRBV11-3	few	TRBJ2-1	NA	TGTGCCAGCAGCGTCGGACTCGCCAATGAGCAGTTCTTC	CASSVGLANEQFF
TRBV19	NA	TRBJ1-5	NA	TGTGCCAGTAGTCCCCCCGTTAAGGATTTATATCAGCCCCAGCATTTT	CASSPPVKDLYQPQHF
TRBV2	few	TRBJ2-5	NA	TGTGCCAGCAGTGAAGGGATGCAAGAGACCCAGTACTTC	CASSEGMQETQYF
TRBV30	NA	TRBJ2-1	NA	TGTGCCTGGGATCTCTCGTACAATGAGCAGTTCTTC	CAWDLSYNEQFF